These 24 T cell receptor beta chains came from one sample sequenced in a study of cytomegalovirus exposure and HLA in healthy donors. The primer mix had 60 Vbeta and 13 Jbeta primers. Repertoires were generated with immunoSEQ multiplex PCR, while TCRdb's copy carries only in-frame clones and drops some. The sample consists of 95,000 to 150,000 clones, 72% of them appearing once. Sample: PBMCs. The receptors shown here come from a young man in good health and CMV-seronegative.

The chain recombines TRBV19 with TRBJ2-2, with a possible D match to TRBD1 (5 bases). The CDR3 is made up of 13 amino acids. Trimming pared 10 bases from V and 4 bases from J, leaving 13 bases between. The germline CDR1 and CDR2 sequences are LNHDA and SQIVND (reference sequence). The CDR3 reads CAIRALATGELFF. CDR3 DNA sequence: TGTGCCATCAGGGCCTTGGCCACCGGGGAGCTGTTTTTT.

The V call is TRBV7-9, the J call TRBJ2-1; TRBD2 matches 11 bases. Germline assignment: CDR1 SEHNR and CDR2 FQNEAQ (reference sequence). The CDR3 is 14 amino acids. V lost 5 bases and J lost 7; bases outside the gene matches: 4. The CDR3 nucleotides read TGTGCCAGCAGCAGTAGCGGGGGGGAAAATGAGCAGTTCTTC. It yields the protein CASSSSGGENEQFF.

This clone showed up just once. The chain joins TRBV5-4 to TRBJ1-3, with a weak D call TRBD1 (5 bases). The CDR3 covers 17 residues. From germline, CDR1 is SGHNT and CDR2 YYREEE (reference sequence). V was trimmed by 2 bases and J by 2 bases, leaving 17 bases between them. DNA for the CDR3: TGTGCCAGCAGCTTCGGGTCTCCAGGGAAAACTGGAAACACCATATATTTT. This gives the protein CASSFGSPGKTGNTIYF.

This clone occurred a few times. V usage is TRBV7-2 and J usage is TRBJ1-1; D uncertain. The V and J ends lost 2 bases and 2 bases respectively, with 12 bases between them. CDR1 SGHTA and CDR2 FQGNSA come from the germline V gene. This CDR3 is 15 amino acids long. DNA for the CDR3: TGTGCCAGCAGCTTATATAGCAGTTTCAACACTGAAGCTTTCTTT. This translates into CASSLYSSFNTEAFF.

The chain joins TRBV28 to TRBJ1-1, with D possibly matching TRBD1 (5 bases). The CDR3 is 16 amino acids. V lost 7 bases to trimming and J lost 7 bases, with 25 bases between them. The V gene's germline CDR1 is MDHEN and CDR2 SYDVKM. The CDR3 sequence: CASTPGEGFFGGEAFF. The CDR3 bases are TGTGCCAGCACCCCCGGAGAGGGGTTTTTCGGGGGTGAAGCTTTCTTT.

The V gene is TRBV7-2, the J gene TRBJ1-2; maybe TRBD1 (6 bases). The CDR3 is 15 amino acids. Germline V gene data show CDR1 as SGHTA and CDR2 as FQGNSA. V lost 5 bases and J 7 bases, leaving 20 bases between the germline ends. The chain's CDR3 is CASSPPGQFSRGYTF. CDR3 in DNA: TGTGCCAGCAGCCCCCCCGGACAGTTTAGTCGTGGCTACACCTTC.

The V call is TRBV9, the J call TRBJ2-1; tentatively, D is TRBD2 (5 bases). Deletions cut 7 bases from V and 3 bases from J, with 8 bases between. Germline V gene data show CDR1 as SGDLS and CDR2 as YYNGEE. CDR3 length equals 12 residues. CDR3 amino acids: CASGEGYNEQFF. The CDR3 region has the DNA TGTGCCAGCGGAGAGGGCTACAATGAGCAGTTCTTC.

CDR3 sequence (DNA): TGTGCCACCAGCACATACAGGGGGAGCTCCTACGAGCAGTACTTC. This sequence encodes CATSTYRGSSYEQYF. The gene calls are TRBV15 and TRBJ2-7; the match to TRBD1 covers 8 bases. Germline V gene data show CDR1 as LNHNV and CDR2 as YYDKDF (reference sequence). CDR3 size: 15 residues. The V segment lost 4 bases and the J segment 0 bases; nucleotides outside the gene matches: 5.

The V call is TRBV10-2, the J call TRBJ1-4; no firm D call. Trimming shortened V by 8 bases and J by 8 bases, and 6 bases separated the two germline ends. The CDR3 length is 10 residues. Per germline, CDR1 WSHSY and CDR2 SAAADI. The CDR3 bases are TGCGCCAGCCCAAAAGAAAAACTGTTTTTT. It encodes CASPKEKLFF.

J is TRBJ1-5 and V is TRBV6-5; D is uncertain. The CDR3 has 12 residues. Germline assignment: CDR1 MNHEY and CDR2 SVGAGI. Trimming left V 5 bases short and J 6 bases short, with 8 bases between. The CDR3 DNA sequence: TGTGCCAGCAGTGAACATTCTCAGCCCCAGCATTTT. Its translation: CASSEHSQPQHF.

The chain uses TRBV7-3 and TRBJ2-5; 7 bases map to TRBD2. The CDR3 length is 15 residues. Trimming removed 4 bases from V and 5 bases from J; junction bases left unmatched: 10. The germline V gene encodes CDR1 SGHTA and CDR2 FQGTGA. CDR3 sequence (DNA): TGTGCCAGCAGCTCCGGGACTACCCGAGGGGAGACCCAGTACTTC. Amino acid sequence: CASSSGTTRGETQYF. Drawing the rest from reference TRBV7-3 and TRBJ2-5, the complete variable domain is GAGVSQTPSNKVTEKGKYVELRCDPISGHTALYWYRQSLGQGPEFLIYFQGTGAADDSGLPNDRFFAVRPEGSVSTLKIQRTERGDSAVYLCASSSGTTRGETQYFGPGTRLLVL.

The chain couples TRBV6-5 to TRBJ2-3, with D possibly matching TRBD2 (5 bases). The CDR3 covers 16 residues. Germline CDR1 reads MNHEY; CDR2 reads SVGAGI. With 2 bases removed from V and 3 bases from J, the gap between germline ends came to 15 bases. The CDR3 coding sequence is TGTGCCAGCAGTTACGGTGCGGACCCGGGAACAGATACGCAGTATTTT. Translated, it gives CASSYGADPGTDTQYF.

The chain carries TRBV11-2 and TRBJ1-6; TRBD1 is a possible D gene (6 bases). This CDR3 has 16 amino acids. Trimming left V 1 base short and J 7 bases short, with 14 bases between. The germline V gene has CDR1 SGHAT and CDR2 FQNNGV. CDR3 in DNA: TGTGCCAGCAGCTTAGGCCCGACAGGTAGCAATTCACCCCTCCACTTT. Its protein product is CASSLGPTGSNSPLHF.

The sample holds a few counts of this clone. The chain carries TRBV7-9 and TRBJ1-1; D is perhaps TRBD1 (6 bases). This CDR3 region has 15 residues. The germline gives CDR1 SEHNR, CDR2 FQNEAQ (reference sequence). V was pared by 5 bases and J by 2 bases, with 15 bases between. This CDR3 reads CASSPRDNLNTEAFF. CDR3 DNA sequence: TGTGCCAGCAGCCCGAGGGACAATTTAAACACTGAAGCTTTCTTT.

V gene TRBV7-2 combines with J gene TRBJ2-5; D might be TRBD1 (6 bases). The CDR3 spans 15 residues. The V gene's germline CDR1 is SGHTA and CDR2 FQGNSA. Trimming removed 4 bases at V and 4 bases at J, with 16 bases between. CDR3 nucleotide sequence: TGTGCCAGCAGCTCCATTCCAGGGGTTATAGAGACCCAGTACTTC. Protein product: CASSSIPGVIETQYF. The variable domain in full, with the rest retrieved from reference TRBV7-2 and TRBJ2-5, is GAGVSQSPSNKVTEKGKDVELRCDPISGHTALYWYRQSLGQGLEFLIYFQGNSAPDKSGLPSDRFSAERTGGSVSTLTIQRTQQEDSAVYLCASSSIPGVIETQYFGPGTRLLVL.

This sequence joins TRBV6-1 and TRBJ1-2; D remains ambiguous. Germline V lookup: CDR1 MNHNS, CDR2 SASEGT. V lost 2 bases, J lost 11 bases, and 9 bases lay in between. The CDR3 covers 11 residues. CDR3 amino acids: CASSELVFYTF. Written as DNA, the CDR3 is TGTGCCAGCAGTGAACTAGTTTTTTACACCTTC.

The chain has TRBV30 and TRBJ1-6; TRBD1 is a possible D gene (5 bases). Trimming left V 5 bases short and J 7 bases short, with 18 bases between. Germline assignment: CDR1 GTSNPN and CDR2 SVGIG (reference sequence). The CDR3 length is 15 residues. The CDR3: CAWLPTGVLNSPLHF. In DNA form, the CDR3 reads TGTGCCTGGCTACCCACGGGGGTTCTAAATTCACCCCTCCACTTT.

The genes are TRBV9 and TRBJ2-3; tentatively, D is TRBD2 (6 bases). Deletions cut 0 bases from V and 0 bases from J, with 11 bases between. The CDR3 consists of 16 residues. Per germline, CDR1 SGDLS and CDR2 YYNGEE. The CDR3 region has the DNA TGTGCCAGCAGCGTAGTGGCGGGACGGAGCACAGATACGCAGTATTTT. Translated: CASSVVAGRSTDTQYF.

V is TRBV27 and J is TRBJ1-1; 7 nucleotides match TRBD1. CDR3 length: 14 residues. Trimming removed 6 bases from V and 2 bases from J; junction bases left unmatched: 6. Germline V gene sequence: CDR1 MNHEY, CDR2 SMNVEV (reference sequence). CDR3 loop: CASSLQGTNTEAFF. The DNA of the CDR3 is TGTGCCAGCAGCCTACAGGGGACAAACACTGAAGCTTTCTTT.

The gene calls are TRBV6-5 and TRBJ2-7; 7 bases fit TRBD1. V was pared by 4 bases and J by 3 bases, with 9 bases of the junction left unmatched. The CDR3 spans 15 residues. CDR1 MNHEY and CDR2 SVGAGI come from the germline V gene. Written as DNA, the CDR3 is TGTGCCAGCAGTTTCGATACGGGACAGCTCTACGAGCAGTACTTC. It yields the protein CASSFDTGQLYEQYF.

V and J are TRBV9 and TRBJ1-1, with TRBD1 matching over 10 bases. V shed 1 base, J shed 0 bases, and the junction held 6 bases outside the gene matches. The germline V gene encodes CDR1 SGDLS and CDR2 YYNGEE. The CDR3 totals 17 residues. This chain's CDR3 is CASSVPGTGELNTEAFF. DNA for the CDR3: TGTGCCAGCAGCGTACCGGGGACAGGGGAATTGAACACTGAAGCTTTCTTT.

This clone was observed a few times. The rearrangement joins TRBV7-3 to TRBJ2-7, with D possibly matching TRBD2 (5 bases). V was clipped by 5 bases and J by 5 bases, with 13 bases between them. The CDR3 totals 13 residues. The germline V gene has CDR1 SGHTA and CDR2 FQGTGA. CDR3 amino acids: CASSTVRGDEQYF. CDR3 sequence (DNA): TGTGCCAGCAGCACCGTCCGGGGTGACGAGCAGTACTTC. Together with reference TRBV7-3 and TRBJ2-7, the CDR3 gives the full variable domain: GAGVSQTPSNKVTEKGKYVELRCDPISGHTALYWYRQSLGQGPEFLIYFQGTGAADDSGLPNDRFFAVRPEGSVSTLKIQRTERGDSAVYLCASSTVRGDEQYFGPGTRLTVT.

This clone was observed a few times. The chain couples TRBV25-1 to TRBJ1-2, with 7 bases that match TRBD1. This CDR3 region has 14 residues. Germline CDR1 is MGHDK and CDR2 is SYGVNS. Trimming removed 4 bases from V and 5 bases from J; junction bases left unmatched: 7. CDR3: CASSVAGGEYGYTF. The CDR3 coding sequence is TGTGCCAGCAGTGTGGCAGGGGGAGAGTATGGCTACACCTTC.

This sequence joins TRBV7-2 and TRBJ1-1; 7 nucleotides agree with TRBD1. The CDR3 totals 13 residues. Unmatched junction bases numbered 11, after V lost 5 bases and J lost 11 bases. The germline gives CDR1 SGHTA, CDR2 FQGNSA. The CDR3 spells CASSRELTGRAFF. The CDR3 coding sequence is TGTGCCAGCAGCAGGGAGCTGACAGGGCGTGCTTTCTTT.